The 22 T cell receptor beta chains given below trace back to one sample, sequenced in a study of CD4 and CD8 cells across lung adenocarcinoma regions. TCRdb recomputed calls from the PCR reads with MiXCR, one row per CDR3 protein. The table lists about 5,300 distinct CDR3 sequences, approximately 59% of them singletons. Sequencing used CD4+ T cells from the center of a lung tumor. These receptors originate from a female donor with lung adenocarcinoma. The CD4 and CD8 labels of this study may be unreliable.

Concerning this clonotype: A read error may produce the germline difference seen at one junction end. The rearrangement links TRBV7-2 to TRBJ2-7; D is tentatively TRBD1 or TRBD2 (10 bases each). Gene TRBJ2-5 matches the end of the DNA better, so the J call may be wrong. Germline V gene data show CDR1 as SGHTA and CDR2 as FQGNSA. This CDR3 has 16 amino acids. CDR3 residues: CDSSLAGGQGRETQYF. DNA of the CDR3: TGTGACAGCAGCTTAGCGGGGGGACAGGGGCGAGAGACCCAGTACTTC.

This clonotype has only a few counts. The genes are TRBV10-1 and TRBJ2-1; possible D gene TRBD1, 7 bases. Gene TRBJ2-5 matches the end of the DNA better, so the J call may be wrong. The germline gives CDR1 WNHNN, CDR2 SYGVQD (reference sequence). The CDR3 sequence is 18 residues long. Written as DNA, the CDR3 is TGCGCCAGCAGTGGGGGCCCAGGCTACGGGGGACAGTATGAGACCCAGTACTTC. This gives the protein CASSGGPGYGGQYETQYF.

There are a few counts of this clonotype. The rearrangement joins TRBV11-1 to TRBJ2-3; 10 nucleotides line up with TRBD1. The tail of the sequence fits TRBJ2-5 better, so the J call may be wrong. Germline V lookup: CDR1 SGHAT, CDR2 FQDESV (reference sequence). The length of the CDR3 is 15 residues. The CDR3 coding sequence is TGTGCCAGCAGCCGGACAGGGGGTGGCCAAGAGACCCAGTACTTC. This sequence encodes CASSRTGGGQETQYF.

The chain recombines TRBV30 with TRBJ2-3; no firm D call. CDR3 length: 13 residues. Looked up from germline, CDR1 is GTSNPN and CDR2 is SVGIG (reference sequence). The V and J ends lost 0 bases and 3 bases respectively, with 7 bases between them. The CDR3 here is CAWSVRGTDTQYF. The CDR3, as DNA: TGTGCCTGGAGTGTACGAGGAACAGATACGCAGTATTTT.

The V and J genes are TRBV7-6 and TRBJ2-3, with 8 positions matching TRBD2. The end of the DNA aligns better with TRBJ2-5, so the J call may be wrong. CDR3 length: 18 amino acids. Germline V gene lookup returns CDR1 SGHVS and CDR2 FNYEAQ. CDR3 amino acids: CASSLVGSGGTDTDTQYF. CDR3 in DNA: TGTGCCAGCAGCTTAGTGGGGAGCGGGGGCACTGACACAGATACCCAGTACTTC.

This clonotype was detected a few times. This sequence joins TRBV12-3 or TRBV12-4 and TRBJ2-7, with D unresolved. With 5 bases removed from V and 3 bases from J, the gap between germline ends came to 17 bases. The CDR3 sequence is 15 residues long. Here the CDR3 reads CASSKKAGDLYEQYF. CDR3 sequence (DNA): TGTGCCAGCAGTAAAAAGGCAGGTGACCTCTACGAGCAGTACTTC.

The rearrangement links TRBV6-1 to TRBJ2-5; weak D call: TRBD2 (5 bases). The germline V and J ends were trimmed by 3 bases and 11 bases, with 16 bases remaining between them. The CDR3 consists of 13 residues. Germline CDR1 is MNHNS and CDR2 is SASEGT. CDR3 DNA sequence: TGTGCCAGCAGTGAGGCCGGACTTGGTGAGCAGTACTTC. Its translation is CASSEAGLGEQYF.

V and J are TRBV5-1 and TRBJ2-5; TRBD2 aligns across 7 bases. Per germline, CDR1 SGHRS and CDR2 YFSETQ. The CDR3 extends over 14 amino acids. The V and J ends lost 3 bases and 5 bases, in that order; junction bases with no gene match: 7. The CDR3 DNA reads as TGCGCCAGCAGCTGGAGTGGGGGGGGGGAGACCCAGTACTTC. Amino acids: CASSWSGGGETQYF.

V is TRBV7-2 and J is TRBJ2-1; D call uncertain. The J call may not be correct, given that the DNA end is closer to TRBJ2-7. The CDR3 is made up of 16 amino acids. Germline-derived CDR1 and CDR2 are SGHTA and FQGNSA. As DNA, the CDR3 is TGTGCCAGCAGCTTAGGAACCGGGCATCGGGCCTACGAGCAGTACTTC. Its protein product is CASSLGTGHRAYEQYF.

This clonotype occurred a few times. The V call is TRBV6-1, the J call TRBJ2-5, with 13 bases fitting TRBD2. Germline V gives CDR1 MNHNS, CDR2 SASEGT. The CDR3 totals 17 residues. J lost 7 bases, V lost 2 bases, and 10 bases had no gene match. CDR3 coding DNA: TGTGCCAGCAGTGAACAATATACTAGCGGGAGGGCCTGGACCCAGTACTTC. It translates to CASSEQYTSGRAWTQYF.

This clonotype has just a few counts. This rearrangement joins TRBV7-8 to TRBJ2-5, with 14 bases aligning to TRBD2. In germline, CDR1 is SGHVS, CDR2 FQNEAQ. Trimming took 1 base from V and 5 from J; bases not matched to a gene: 6. The CDR3 runs 17 residues. CDR3 in DNA: TGTGCCAGCAGCTTAGGGGGACTAGCGGGAGTAGGTGAGACCCAGTACTTC. Amino acids: CASSLGGLAGVGETQYF.

The chain has TRBV7-2 and TRBJ2-4; TRBD2 aligns across 8 bases. Germline values: CDR1 SGHTA, CDR2 FQGNSA. The ends lost 8 bases at V and 13 bases at J; junction bases unmatched: 22. The CDR3 spans 16 residues. CDR3 coding DNA: TGTGCCAGCCGCGCCCGGGAGGGGGGAAGCAAAAACACGCAGTACTTC. Residues: CASRAREGGSKNTQYF.

The genes are TRBV10-1 and TRBJ1-4; D is undetermined. The CDR3 has 13 amino acids. V lost 8 bases to trimming and J lost 8 bases, with 15 bases between them. Germline V lookup: CDR1 WNHNN, CDR2 SYGVQD (reference sequence). The CDR3 DNA reads TGCGCCAGCGGAGAGGCGGTCAGAGAAAAACTGTTTTTT. It translates to CASGEAVREKLFF.

V gene TRBV6-1 combines with J gene TRBJ2-1; D not certain. CDR3 length equals 11 residues. V lost 8 bases, J lost 5 bases, and 7 bases lay in between. The germline CDR1 and CDR2 sequences are MNHNS and SASEGT. The CDR3 spells CASSTHNEQFF. In nucleotides, the CDR3 is TGTGCCAGCTCTACGCACAATGAGCAGTTCTTC.

This rearrangement joins TRBV6-5 to TRBJ2-5, with D perhaps being TRBD1 or TRBD2 (6 bases each). Germline V gives CDR1 MNHEY, CDR2 SVGAGI. CDR3 size: 14 residues. Trimming removed 0 bases from V and 4 bases from J, with 9 bases in between. CDR3 loop: CASSYSRGVETQYF. The CDR3, as DNA: TGTGCCAGCAGTTACTCTAGGGGGGTAGAGACCCAGTACTTC.

This clonotype has only a few counts. The V gene is TRBV7-2, the J gene TRBJ2-3; TRBD1 matches 9 bases. V lost 5 bases to trimming and J lost 2 bases; unmatched junction nucleotides: 8. Germline V gene data show CDR1 as SGHTA and CDR2 as FQGNSA. CDR3 length equals 16 residues. Here the CDR3 DNA reads TGTGCCAGCAGCATTTGGCGGACAGGGGCCACAGATACGCAGTATTTT. Protein product: CASSIWRTGATDTQYF.

This chain connects TRBV5-1 to TRBJ1-1; maybe TRBD1 (6 bases). The germline V gene encodes CDR1 SGHRS and CDR2 YFSETQ. V lost 3 bases, J lost 1 base, and 10 bases lay in between. This CDR3 has 14 amino acids. CDR3 bases: TGCGCCAGCAGCTCCGGACAGCCGAACACTGAAGCTTTCTTT. Amino acids: CASSSGQPNTEAFF.

The chain combines TRBV6-1 with TRBJ2-5; D not certain. The J call may be faulty, since TRBJ2-7 better matches the DNA end. This CDR3 comprises 14 residues. Germline CDR1 reads MNHNS; CDR2 reads SASEGT. CDR3 DNA sequence: TGTGCCAGCAGTGAAATGCTAGGGTCGCACGAGCAGTACTTC. Translation: CASSEMLGSHEQYF.

On this clonotype itself: At one end, the junction sequence differs from germline, possibly due to a read error. V is TRBV10-1 and J is TRBJ2-3; possibly TRBD2 for D (5 bases). The length of the CDR3 is 15 residues. Per the germline V gene, CDR1 is WNHNN and CDR2 is SYGVQD (reference sequence). This chain's CDR3 is CASSDEGGGTDTQFF. In DNA, the CDR3 is TGCGCCAGCAGTGACGAGGGTGGAGGCACAGATACGCAGTTCTTT.

In its sample, this clonotype ranks as medium-sized (0.01 to 0.1%). This chain joins TRBV28 and TRBJ2-3; D is unresolved. CDR3 size: 16 residues. Germline values: CDR1 MDHEN, CDR2 SYDVKM. V was trimmed by 2 bases and J by 3 bases, leaving 15 bases between them. CDR3 sequence (DNA): TGTGCCAGCAGTTTACCCCTCCAAGTTGGGACAGATACGCAGTATTTT. The encoded protein is CASSLPLQVGTDTQYF.

This clonotype was detected only once. CDR3 nucleotides: TGTGCCAGCAGCTGGGACCGCGAACCCCAAGAGACCCAGTACTTC. Translation: CASSWDREPQETQYF. The V call is TRBV7-8, the J call TRBJ2-5; the D call may be TRBD1 or TRBD2 (5 bases each). This CDR3 comprises 15 residues. Germline V CDR1 and CDR2: SGHVS, FQNEAQ. The V and J ends lost 4 bases and 1 base respectively, with 13 bases between them.

This clonotype was seen a single time. V and J are TRBV11-2 and TRBJ2-2, with D uncertain. The length of the CDR3 is 13 residues. With 2 bases removed from V and 6 bases from J, the gap between germline ends came to 7 bases. Germline CDR1 is SGHAT and CDR2 is FQNNGV. The CDR3 nucleotides are TGTGCCAGCAGCTTAAAGAGTCCCGGGGAGCTGTTTTTT. Amino acids: CASSLKSPGELFF.